A single sample gave rise to the 22 T cell receptor beta chains below, sequenced in a study of CD8 T cells in ankylosing spondylitis. One entry per CDR3 protein results from TCRdb running MiXCR on the 5' RACE reads. In the table there are about 340,000 distinct CDR3 sequences, 14% to 15% of which are singletons. Source material: blood, either unsorted or a sorted T cell fraction (not recorded which). The source of these receptors is a male donor with ankylosing spondylitis or in good health (not recorded which).

This clonotype was seen more than once but under ten times. This chain uses TRBV30 with TRBJ2-7; D possibly corresponds to TRBD1 (6 bases). In germline, CDR1 is GTSNPN, CDR2 SVGIG (reference sequence). V gave up 0 bases and J gave up 7 bases, with 13 bases separating them. The CDR3 length is 13 residues. This chain's CDR3 is CAWSVRAGEEQYF. The CDR3 DNA sequence: TGTGCCTGGAGTGTAAGAGCAGGGGAGGAGCAGTACTTC.

The chain has TRBV11-2 and TRBJ2-7; 12 bases agree with TRBD1. CDR1 is SGHAT and CDR2 is FQNNGV in the germline V gene. This CDR3 has 15 amino acids. Unmatched junction bases numbered 5, after V lost 3 bases and J lost 5 bases. The CDR3 region has the DNA TGTGCCAGCAGCTTCGGGACAGGGGGCTTCAACGAGCAGTACTTC. It specifies CASSFGTGGFNEQYF.

The sample holds many counts of this clonotype. V gene TRBV12-3 or TRBV12-4 combines with J gene TRBJ2-2, with 7 bases aligning to TRBD1. V shed 5 bases, J shed 6 bases, and the junction held 3 bases outside the gene matches. The CDR3 is made up of 13 amino acids. This CDR3 reads CASSIQGAGELFF. CDR3 sequence (DNA): TGTGCCAGCAGTATCCAGGGGGCCGGGGAGCTGTTTTTT.

This clonotype was seen many times. The chain employs TRBV4-1 and TRBJ2-4; TRBD1 or TRBD2 may be the D gene (6 bases each). From germline, CDR1 is MGHRA and CDR2 YSYEKL. V gave up 0 bases and J gave up 3 bases, with 9 bases separating them. CDR3 length: 15 amino acids. CDR3 coding DNA: TGCGCCAGCAGCCAAGAAGGAGGGGGCAAAAACATTCAGTACTTC. This encodes CASSQEGGGKNIQYF.

This clonotype was counted ten times or more. The chain combines TRBV7-2 with TRBJ1-5; TRBD1 is a possible D gene (5 bases). Germline V gene sequence: CDR1 SGHTA, CDR2 FQGNSA. The CDR3 sequence is 14 residues long. The V end lost 1 base, the J end lost 7 bases, and 11 bases lay between the germline ends. The CDR3 nucleotides read TGTGCCAGCAGCTTAGGACAGACCCAACAGCCCCAGCATTTT. This codes for CASSLGQTQQPQHF.

The table lists this clonotype with a few counts. V usage is TRBV9 and J usage is TRBJ2-2; D is unresolved. Trimming removed 3 bases from V and 2 bases from J, with 11 bases in between. The CDR3 has 15 residues. Germline V CDR1 and CDR2: SGDLS, YYNGEE. CDR3 protein: CASSAPTGNTGELFF. CDR3 DNA: TGTGCCAGCAGCGCCCCGACTGGAAACACCGGGGAGCTGTTTTTT.

V usage is TRBV29-1 and J usage is TRBJ1-2; the match to TRBD1 covers 10 bases. V was pared by 7 bases and J by 7 bases, with 9 bases of the junction left unmatched. This CDR3 contains 13 residues. Germline-derived CDR1 and CDR2 are SQVTM and ANQGSEA. CDR3: CSAEDRGRLGYTF. The DNA of the CDR3 is TGCAGCGCCGAGGACAGGGGGAGACTTGGCTACACCTTC. Complete variable domain (other parts from reference TRBV29-1 and TRBJ1-2): SAVISQKPSRDICQRGTSLTIQCQVDSQVTMMFWYRQQPGQSLTLIATANQGSEATYESGFVIDKFPISRPNLTFSTLTVSNMSPEDSSIYLCSAEDRGRLGYTFGSGTRLTVV.

This chain uses TRBV13 with TRBJ2-1, with D hard to call. Trimming cost V 6 bases and J 0 bases, with 9 bases left between them. CDR3 size: 14 residues. CDR1 and CDR2 (germline): PRHDT, FYEKMQ (reference sequence). Written as DNA, the CDR3 is TGTGCCAGCAGACATTTCGCCTCCTACAATGAGCAGTTCTTC. This codes for CASRHFASYNEQFF.

This clonotype was seen a handful of times. The rearrangement joins TRBV12-3 or TRBV12-4 to TRBJ2-7; D ambiguous. The CDR3 runs to 14 residues. V dropped 4 bases and J dropped 6 bases, with 16 bases sitting between them. CDR3 region: CASSSTLLGGEQYF. The CDR3 region has the DNA TGTGCCAGCAGTTCTACTCTCCTTGGCGGCGAGCAGTACTTC.

The rearrangement links TRBV5-1 to TRBJ2-5; D call uncertain. Germline-derived CDR1 and CDR2 are SGHRS and YFSETQ. V dropped 2 bases and J dropped 1 base, with 12 bases sitting between them. This CDR3 is built from 15 residues. CDR3 DNA: TGCGCCAGCAGCTTACGGTTAGGTAGCCAAGAGACCCAGTACTTC. Its protein is CASSLRLGSQETQYF.

This clonotype was recorded a few times. V and J are TRBV2 and TRBJ2-7, with TRBD2 matching over 7 bases. This CDR3 spans 14 amino acids. Per the germline V gene, CDR1 is SNHLY and CDR2 is FYNNEI. Trimming took 4 bases from V and 3 from J; bases not matched to a gene: 6. CDR3 coding DNA: TGTGCCAGCAGTGGGGAGGCGGGGGACTACGAGCAGTACTTC. It codes for CASSGEAGDYEQYF.

This clonotype was observed a few times. The V and J genes are TRBV19 and TRBJ2-3, with 10 bases matching TRBD1. CDR3 length: 16 amino acids. Germline CDR1 reads LNHDA; CDR2 reads SQIVND (reference sequence). V dropped 3 bases and J dropped 2; count of bases not matched to a gene: 5. CDR3: CASSIAGQGFTDTQYF. The CDR3 DNA follows: TGTGCCAGTAGTATTGCGGGACAGGGGTTCACAGATACGCAGTATTTT.

This clonotype was seen ten or more times. The chain joins TRBV19 to TRBJ1-1; possibly TRBD1 for D (5 bases). Trimming pared 5 bases from V and 5 bases from J, leaving 15 bases between. This CDR3 region has 14 residues. Germline V gives CDR1 LNHDA, CDR2 SQIVND (reference sequence). The DNA for the CDR3 is TGTGCCAGTAGTTTCGGCGGTTGGGGGACTGAAGCTTTCTTT. Translating gives CASSFGGWGTEAFF.

There are many counts of this clonotype. V is TRBV5-1 and J is TRBJ1-6, with no clear D. CDR3 size: 16 residues. Germline CDR1 and CDR2: SGHRS and YFSETQ. With 4 bases removed from V and 4 bases from J, the gap between germline ends came to 15 bases. CDR3 loop: CASSPGDGRYNSPLHF. The DNA for the CDR3 is TGCGCCAGCAGCCCGGGTGACGGACGGTATAATTCACCCCTCCACTTT.

V gene TRBV25-1 combines with J gene TRBJ1-1; a possible D gene is TRBD1 (5 bases). CDR1 is MGHDK and CDR2 is SYGVNS in the germline V gene. Between the trimmed V and J ends, which lost 1 base and 6 bases, there was a span of 6 bases. The CDR3 consists of 12 residues. The CDR3 protein is CASSEWGAEAFF. In DNA form, the CDR3 reads TGTGCCAGCAGTGAATGGGGGGCTGAAGCTTTCTTT.

This clonotype has a count of ten or more. This chain uses TRBV12-3 or TRBV12-4 with TRBJ1-4; tentatively, D is TRBD1 (6 bases). The CDR3 sequence is 13 residues long. Between the trimmed V and J ends, which lost 3 bases and 7 bases, there was a span of 9 bases. CDR3 DNA sequence: TGTGCCAGCAGTTTGGGGACAAGTGAAAAACTGTTTTTT. Residues: CASSLGTSEKLFF.

The CDR3: CASGPGATNEKLFF. The CDR3 region has the DNA TGTGCCAGCGGCCCCGGAGCAACTAATGAAAAACTGTTTTTT. The chain has TRBV11-2 and TRBJ1-4; D gene ambiguous. Trimming removed 8 bases from V and 0 bases from J, with 10 bases in between. CDR3 length: 14 residues. Germline V gene lookup returns CDR1 SGHAT and CDR2 FQNNGV.

The CDR3 bases are TGCAGTTCTTCTCCCTCGGGGGATACGCAGTATTTT. This translates into CSSSPSGDTQYF. The chain has TRBV20-1 and TRBJ2-3; perhaps TRBD2 as D (5 bases). CDR1 is DFQATT and CDR2 is SNEGSKA in the germline V gene (reference sequence). This CDR3 has 12 residues. V lost 8 bases and J 6 bases, leaving 15 bases between the germline ends.

This chain connects TRBV7-2 to TRBJ2-7; no clear D. The CDR3 covers 16 residues. V was cut by 6 bases and J by 2 bases, with 20 bases left in between. Per the germline V gene, CDR1 is SGHTA and CDR2 is FQGNSA. CDR3 DNA sequence: TGTGCCAGCAGGGAAGGTGGGGTAAGGTCCGCCTACGAGCAGTACTTC. Its protein product is CASREGGVRSAYEQYF.

The V gene is TRBV6-2 or TRBV6-3, the J gene TRBJ1-1; D call uncertain. CDR3 length equals 12 residues. Germline V CDR1 and CDR2: MNHEY, SVGEGT. Trimming took off 6 bases at V and 8 bases at J, with 13 bases between the two ends. The chain's CDR3 is CASSRRTAEAFF. The CDR3 DNA sequence: TGTGCCAGCAGCCGACGGACGGCCGAAGCTTTCTTT.

This clonotype has a handful of counts. The rearrangement uses TRBV12-5 and TRBJ2-1; D possibly corresponds to TRBD2 (5 bases). CDR1 is LGHNT, CDR2 FRNRAP, per germline. Trimming pared 1 base from V and 8 bases from J, leaving 9 bases between. The CDR3 spans 13 residues. CDR3 bases: TGTGCTAGTGGTTTGGGGCTAGCCGATGAGCAGTTCTTC. Protein product: CASGLGLADEQFF.

The chain combines TRBV29-1 with TRBJ2-2, with D perhaps matching TRBD1 (5 bases). The length of the CDR3 is 13 residues. Trimming cost V 4 bases and J 2 bases, with 8 bases left between them. Germline assignment: CDR1 SQVTM and CDR2 ANQGSEA. The CDR3 DNA reads TGCAGCGTTGGGACACAAAACACCGGGGAGCTGTTTTTT. This gives the protein CSVGTQNTGELFF.